This TCR beta chain comes out of a study of CD8 T cells in Susac syndrome. The wider study: Patients with Susac syndrome were therapy-naive, taking corticosteroids, with some also receiving intravenous immunoglobulin, or taking intravenous immunoglobulin alone at the time their blood was drawn.

Reverse transcription of about 0.45 to 1 ug RNA was performed with random hexamers. An immunoSEQ multiplex PCR amplified TCR beta CDR3 over 54 Vbeta and 13 Jbeta. From the immunoSEQ multiplex PCR reads, TCRdb called clonotypes with MiXCR, one entry per CDR3 protein. The sample lists about 140,000 distinct CDR3 sequences, approximately 95% occurring once. V was shortened by 2 bases and J by 2 bases, with 13 bases between the two germline ends. Germline V gene sequence: CDR1 GTSNPN, CDR2 SVGIG (reference sequence). CDR3 length: 15 amino acids. The clonotype originates from a human donor with Susac syndrome. What was sequenced was CD4+ T cells from PBMCs. The chain is built from TRBV30 and TRBJ1-5, with D possibly TRBD1 on 6 matching bases. CDR3: CAWSLGGVGNQPQHF. The CDR3, as DNA: TGTGCCTGGAGTTTAGGGGGAGTCGGCAATCAGCCCCAGCATTTT. The full variable domain, in which reference TRBV30 and TRBJ1-5 provide the parts outside the CDR3, is SQTIHQWPATLVQPVGSPLSLECTVEGTSNPNLYWYRQAAGRGLQLLFYSVGIGQISSEVPQNLSASRPQDRQFILSSKKLLLSDSGFYLCAWSLGGVGNQPQHFGDGTRLSIL.